One and the same sample provided the 17 T cell receptor beta chains below, sequenced in a study of blood T cell repertoires in COVID-19. Method: immunoSEQ multiplex PCR; TCRdb's copy keeps in-frame clones and lacks some. The sample has approximately 75,000 clones, 74% seen once. Sequenced: peripheral blood. These receptors were collected from a human donor with acute or convalescent COVID-19. The donor label of this sample is uncertain.

The CDR3 DNA reads as TGTGCCAGCAGCTTAGAAGCGGCTGGTCACAATGAGCAGTTCTTC. Protein: CASSLEAAGHNEQFF. V usage is TRBV11-3 and J usage is TRBJ2-1, with a weak D call TRBD2 (5 bases). This CDR3 is 15 amino acids long. Per germline, CDR1 SGHNT and CDR2 YENEEA. V dropped 0 bases and J dropped 5 bases, with 11 bases sitting between them.

The chain combines TRBV7-9 with TRBJ1-4; D perhaps matches TRBD1 (5 bases). CDR1 is SEHNR, CDR2 FQNEAQ, per germline (reference sequence). Trimming cost V 4 bases and J 11 bases, with 11 bases left between them. The CDR3 is 12 amino acids. Here the CDR3 reads CASSYSRGKLFF. The DNA for the CDR3 is TGTGCCAGCAGCTACAGTCGGGGGAAACTGTTTTTT.

V is TRBV7-2 and J is TRBJ2-1, with 10 bases matching TRBD1. Losses at the gene ends were 2 bases for V and 4 bases for J; bases not matched to a gene: 11. The CDR3 sequence is 18 residues long. CDR1 is SGHTA and CDR2 is FQGNSA in the germline V gene. The CDR3 DNA follows: TGTGCCAGCAGCTTAAAAGGACAGGGGGGGTTTCAATACAATGAGCAGTTCTTC. Translating gives CASSLKGQGGFQYNEQFF.

This clone was observed once. The genes are TRBV19 and TRBJ1-5; tentatively, D is TRBD1 (5 bases). The V end lost 9 bases, the J end lost 4 bases, and 19 bases lay between the germline ends. The CDR3 has 15 amino acids. Germline CDR1 is LNHDA and CDR2 is SQIVND (reference sequence). For the CDR3, the DNA is TGTGCCAGCTCCCAGGGCCCCGGGGGGAATCAGCCCCAGCATTTT. This translates into CASSQGPGGNQPQHF.

This clone has more than one count but fewer than ten. This chain joins TRBV5-1 and TRBJ1-1; 7 positions agree with TRBD1. The germline V gene encodes CDR1 SGHRS and CDR2 YFSETQ. V shed 1 base and J 3 bases; nucleotides not matched to a gene: 3. The CDR3 is made up of 14 amino acids. This CDR3 is CASSLRTGDTEAFF. CDR3 nucleotides: TGCGCCAGCAGCTTGCGTACAGGGGACACTGAAGCTTTCTTT. The full variable domain, with the rest looked up from reference TRBV5-1 and TRBJ1-1, is KAGVTQTPRYLIKTRGQQVTLSCSPISGHRSVSWYQQTPGQGLQFLFEYFSETQRNKGNFPGRFSGRQFSNSRSEMNVSTLELGDSALYLCASSLRTGDTEAFFGQGTRLTVV.

The chain has TRBV5-1 and TRBJ2-1, with D possibly being TRBD2 (5 bases). Germline V gene lookup returns CDR1 SGHRS and CDR2 YFSETQ. The CDR3 extends over 16 amino acids. V lost 0 bases, J lost 0 bases, and 10 bases lay in between. CDR3 loop: CASSLAEGFSYNEQFF. Here the CDR3 DNA reads TGCGCCAGCAGCTTGGCCGAGGGATTCTCCTACAATGAGCAGTTCTTC.

This sequence joins TRBV5-1 and TRBJ2-7; D might be TRBD2 (6 bases). This CDR3 comprises 13 residues. CDR1 is SGHRS, CDR2 YFSETQ, per germline. V gave up 4 bases and J gave up 1 base, with 9 bases separating them. CDR3 protein: CASSPGGSYEQYF. The CDR3 DNA follows: TGCGCCAGCAGCCCCGGGGGTTCCTACGAGCAGTACTTC.

J is TRBJ2-5 and V is TRBV5-1; D may be TRBD1 (5 bases). Germline CDR1 SGHRS, CDR2 YFSETQ. The CDR3 extends over 15 amino acids. V was trimmed by 0 bases and J by 5 bases, leaving 14 bases between them. CDR3 in DNA: TGCGCCAGCAGCTTGGTCCTCGCAGGGTCCGAGACCCAGTACTTC. As protein: CASSLVLAGSETQYF.

The rearrangement joins TRBV10-2 to TRBJ2-2, with TRBD2 identical over 8 bases. Germline V gene data show CDR1 as WSHSY and CDR2 as SAAADI. The CDR3 has 15 amino acids. V trimming: 6 bases; J trimming: 5 bases; junction bases outside the gene matches: 8. In DNA form, the CDR3 reads TGCGCCAGCAGGGAGACTAGCGCGGTTACCGGGGAGCTGTTTTTT. It translates to CASRETSAVTGELFF.

The rearrangement links TRBV14 to TRBJ2-7; possible D gene TRBD1, 5 bases. The CDR3 has 13 residues. Trimming cost V 2 bases and J 4 bases, with 9 bases left between them. Germline CDR1 reads SGHDN; CDR2 reads FVKESK. The CDR3 DNA reads TGTGCCAGCAGCCAATCAGGGTTGTACGAGCAGTACTTC. Protein: CASSQSGLYEQYF.

The genes are TRBV15 and TRBJ2-1, with D possibly matching TRBD2 (6 bases). This CDR3 is 16 amino acids long. CDR1 and CDR2 (germline): LNHNV, YYDKDF (reference sequence). Trimming removed 0 bases at V and 2 bases at J, with 11 bases between. The CDR3 DNA sequence: TGTGCCACCAGCAGAGAAGGCGGGGCCGCCTACAATGAGCAGTTCTTC. This translates into CATSREGGAAYNEQFF.

This clone was observed once. The chain joins TRBV11-2 to TRBJ2-7; D may be TRBD2 (6 bases). Germline values: CDR1 SGHAT, CDR2 FQNNGV. This CDR3 region has 17 residues. Trimming removed 5 bases from V and 4 bases from J, with 24 bases in between. The CDR3 DNA follows: TGTGCCAGCAGCCCCGGGTTCCGGAGGCGGGGATTATACGAGCAGTACTTC. Translation: CASSPGFRRRGLYEQYF.

The V call is TRBV19, the J call TRBJ2-6; 7 positions match TRBD1. V lost 5 bases, J lost 4 bases, and 5 bases stayed unmatched. Germline V lookup: CDR1 LNHDA, CDR2 SQIVND (reference sequence). The CDR3 length is 15 residues. The chain's CDR3 is CASSVTGSGANVLTF. In DNA form, the CDR3 reads TGTGCCAGTAGTGTGACAGGGTCGGGGGCCAACGTCCTGACTTTC.

This chain connects TRBV7-2 to TRBJ1-3; D gene unclear. V was cut by 5 bases and J by 4 bases, with 9 bases left in between. The length of the CDR3 is 13 residues. Per the germline V gene, CDR1 is SGHTA and CDR2 is FQGNSA. The CDR3 nucleotides are TGTGCCAGCAGCCCACTATTAGGAAACACCATATATTTT. Its protein product is CASSPLLGNTIYF.

By its share, this clone is medium-sized. The V call is TRBV19, the J call TRBJ1-5; D is unresolved. Germline V gene lookup returns CDR1 LNHDA and CDR2 SQIVND (reference sequence). CDR3 length equals 14 residues. V shed 1 base and J shed 5 bases, with 9 bases lying between them. CDR3 nucleotides: TGTGCCAGTAGTATAGTGGCAGGTGATCAGCCCCAGCATTTT. Translating it yields CASSIVAGDQPQHF.

The genes are TRBV27 and TRBJ2-1; TRBD1 might be the D (5 bases). Germline-derived CDR1 and CDR2 are MNHEY and SMNVEV (reference sequence). This CDR3 comprises 14 residues. Trimming removed 4 bases from V and 6 bases from J, with 13 bases in between. CDR3 in amino acids: CASSSGRVLNEQFF. The CDR3 region has the DNA TGTGCCAGCAGTTCTGGCAGGGTCCTCAATGAGCAGTTCTTC.

J is TRBJ2-1 and V is TRBV5-6; 8 bases map to TRBD2. CDR3 length: 15 residues. The germline gives CDR1 SGHDT, CDR2 YYEEEE. V lost 4 bases and J lost 6; bases outside the gene matches: 9. DNA of the CDR3: TGTGCCAGCAGCCCTGGAGCGGGAGCGTCCAATGAGCAGTTCTTC. Protein sequence: CASSPGAGASNEQFF.